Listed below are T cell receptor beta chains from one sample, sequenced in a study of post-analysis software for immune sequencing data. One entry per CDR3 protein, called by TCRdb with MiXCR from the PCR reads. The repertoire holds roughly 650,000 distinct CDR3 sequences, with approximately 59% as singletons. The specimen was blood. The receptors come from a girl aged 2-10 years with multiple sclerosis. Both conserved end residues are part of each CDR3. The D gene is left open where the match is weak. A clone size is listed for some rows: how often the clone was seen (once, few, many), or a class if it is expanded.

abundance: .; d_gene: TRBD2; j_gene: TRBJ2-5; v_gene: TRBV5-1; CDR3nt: TGCGCCAGCAGCTTGCGAGCGGGAGCCGGGGAGCAGTACTTC; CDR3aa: CASSLRAGAGEQYF
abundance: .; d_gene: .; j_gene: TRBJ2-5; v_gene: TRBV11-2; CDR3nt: TGTGCCAGCAGCTTAGTCTGGGCCCCGGAAGGGACCCAGTACTTC; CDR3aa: CASSLVWAPEGTQYF
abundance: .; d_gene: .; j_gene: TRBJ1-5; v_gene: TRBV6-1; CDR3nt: TGTGCCAGCAGTGAAGCTAGCTTCAATCAGCCCCAGCATTTT; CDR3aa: CASSEASFNQPQHF
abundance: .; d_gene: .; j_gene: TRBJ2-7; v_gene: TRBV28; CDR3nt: TGTGCCAGCAGTTCCAGGGGTAAGCAGTACTTC; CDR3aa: CASSSRGKQYF
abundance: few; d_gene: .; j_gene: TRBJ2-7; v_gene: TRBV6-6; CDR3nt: TGTGCCAGCAGTTCCCAGACTAGACGCGAGCAGTACTTC; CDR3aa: CASSSQTRREQYF
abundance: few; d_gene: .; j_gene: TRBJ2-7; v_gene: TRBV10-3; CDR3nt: TGTGCCATCAGCGGGGGGCAGGGTCGCAACGAGCAGTACTTC; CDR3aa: CAISGGQGRNEQYF
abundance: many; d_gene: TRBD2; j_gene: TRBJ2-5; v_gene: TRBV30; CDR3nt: TGTGCCTGGAGCGCCGGGGGGACCGAAGAGACCCAGTACTTC; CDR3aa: CAWSAGGTEETQYF
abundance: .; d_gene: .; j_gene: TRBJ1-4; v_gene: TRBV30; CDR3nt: TGTGCCTGGAGTCCCGGGGGTGCAACTAATGAAAAACTGTTTTTT; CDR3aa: CAWSPGGATNEKLFF
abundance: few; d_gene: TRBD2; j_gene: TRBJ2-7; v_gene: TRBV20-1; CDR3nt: TGCAGTGCTGGGCGACTAGCGGGAGTTTACGAGCAGTACTTC; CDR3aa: CSAGRLAGVYEQYF
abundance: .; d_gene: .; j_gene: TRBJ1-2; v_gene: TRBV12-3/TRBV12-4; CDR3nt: TGTGCCAGCTGGACGCGGGTTAACTATGGCTACACCTTC; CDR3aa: CASWTRVNYGYTF
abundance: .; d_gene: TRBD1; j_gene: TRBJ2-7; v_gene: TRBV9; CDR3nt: TGTGCCAGCAGCGTCAGCCCACAGGGGGCCTACGAGCAGTACTTC; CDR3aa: CASSVSPQGAYEQYF
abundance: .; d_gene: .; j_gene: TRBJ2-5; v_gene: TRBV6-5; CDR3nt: TGTGCCAATGGGGGCCGGAAGACCCAGTACTTC; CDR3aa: CANGGRKTQYF